These 18 T cell receptor beta chains were sequenced from one sample in a study of blood T cell repertoires in COVID-19. Profiling relied on immunoSEQ multiplex PCR, and the TCRdb table lists in-frame clones only, not all of them. This table holds 60,000 or so clones, roughly 80% found once. The specimen sequenced was peripheral blood. These receptors all stem from a woman between 50 and 59 years old with active or convalescent COVID-19.

This clone rates as medium-sized. This chain uses TRBV18 with TRBJ2-5; D not resolved. The V and J ends lost 6 bases and 2 bases respectively, with 16 bases between them. Germline-derived CDR1 and CDR2 are KGHSH and LQKENI. The CDR3 totals 15 residues. The DNA for the CDR3 is TGTGCCAGCTCCCCCATACGGTCCAGGCAAGAGACCCAGTACTTC. Translating it yields CASSPIRSRQETQYF.

The chain employs TRBV3-1 (or the pseudogene TRBV3-2) and TRBJ1-2; 10 bases agree with TRBD1. The CDR3 contains 14 residues. Germline-derived CDR1 and CDR2 are LGHDT and YNNKEL (reference sequence). V shed 2 bases and J 5 bases; nucleotides not matched to a gene: 2. CDR3 sequence: CASSQRDRGYGYTF. CDR3 sequence (DNA): TGTGCCAGCAGCCAACGGGACAGGGGATATGGCTACACCTTC.

V gene TRBV27 combines with J gene TRBJ1-5; 9 bases match TRBD1. After removal of 6 bases from V and 0 bases from J, the junction contained 6 bases not matched to a gene. CDR3 length: 16 residues. Germline CDR1 MNHEY, CDR2 SMNVEV (reference sequence). The CDR3 reads CASRQGAAYSNQPQHF. The CDR3 nucleotides read TGTGCCAGCAGACAGGGGGCGGCTTATAGCAATCAGCCCCAGCATTTT.

The rearrangement joins TRBV6-5 to TRBJ1-2; D perhaps matches TRBD1 (5 bases). The CDR3 consists of 15 residues. The germline CDR1 and CDR2 sequences are MNHEY and SVGAGI. The V end was cut by 5 bases, the J end by 5 bases, with 18 bases between. As DNA, the CDR3 is TGTGCCAGCAGTCGTACTCCGAGGGACTTGTATGGCTACACCTTC. This translates into CASSRTPRDLYGYTF.

For the CDR3, the DNA is TGCGCCAGCAGCCAGTTGGACAGGGGCGCCACGGCCCAGTACTTC. Translation gives CASSQLDRGATAQYF. The V and J genes are TRBV4-1 and TRBJ2-5; 9 bases match TRBD1. Unmatched junction bases numbered 11, after V lost 3 bases and J lost 9 bases. CDR1 and CDR2 from the germline V gene are MGHRA and YSYEKL. This CDR3 region has 15 residues.

The chain joins TRBV24-1 to TRBJ2-2; 7 nucleotides match TRBD2. Germline V gene data show CDR1 as KGHDR and CDR2 as SFDVKD. V lost 9 bases and J lost 0; bases outside the gene matches: 3. This CDR3 region has 14 residues. CDR3 residues: CATHGGANTGELFF. In DNA, the CDR3 is TGTGCCACCCATGGGGGGGCGAACACCGGGGAGCTGTTTTTT.

This clone occurred many times. V usage is TRBV29-1 and J usage is TRBJ2-5, with 10 bases identical to TRBD2. CDR3 length: 12 residues. Germline V gene sequence: CDR1 SQVTM, CDR2 ANQGSEA. J lost 5 bases, V lost 4 bases, and 1 base had no gene match. CDR3 sequence (DNA): TGCAGCGTTGTGGGACTAGCGGAGACCCAGTACTTC. Its translation is CSVVGLAETQYF.

The rearrangement uses TRBV6-2 or TRBV6-3 and TRBJ2-2; 7 nucleotides match TRBD1. CDR3 size: 19 residues. J lost 5 bases, V lost 6 bases, and 21 bases had no gene match. Germline V gives CDR1 MNHEY, CDR2 SVGEGT. Written as DNA, the CDR3 is TGTGCCAGCAGCCCTTACCCGCCCAGCTGGACAGGAGAAACCGGGGAGCTGTTTTTT. It specifies CASSPYPPSWTGETGELFF.

V usage is TRBV18 and J usage is TRBJ2-5; 9 bases align to TRBD2. Germline V gene sequence: CDR1 KGHSH, CDR2 LQKENI. The junction had 5 bases not matched to a gene; V was cut back by 2 bases and J by 7 bases. The CDR3 consists of 14 residues. CDR3 region: CASSPTSGSGTQYF. CDR3 in DNA: TGTGCCAGCTCACCAACTAGCGGGTCGGGGACCCAGTACTTC.

The chain is built from TRBV6-5 and TRBJ1-4; D is unresolved. CDR1 and CDR2 from the germline V gene are MNHEY and SVGAGI. The ends were cut back, 5 bases at V and 4 bases at J, with 11 bases in the middle. This CDR3 has 14 amino acids. The CDR3 region has the DNA TGTGCCAGCAGTCACAGATCACTTAATGAAAAACTGTTTTTT. Its protein product is CASSHRSLNEKLFF.

V and J are TRBV29-1 and TRBJ1-2; 7 bases line up with TRBD1. This CDR3 contains 14 residues. Unmatched junction bases numbered 10, after V lost 4 bases and J lost 5 bases. The germline V gene has CDR1 SQVTM and CDR2 ANQGSEA. This chain's CDR3 is CSVGDRGSPYGYTF. CDR3 DNA: TGCAGCGTTGGGGACAGAGGAAGCCCTTATGGCTACACCTTC.

V usage is TRBV19 and J usage is TRBJ1-3; TRBD1 might be the D (5 bases). CDR1 and CDR2 from the germline V gene are LNHDA and SQIVND (reference sequence). Trimming left V 9 bases short and J 0 bases short, with 12 bases between. There are 14 residues in the CDR3. The CDR3 protein is CASTRGGSGNTIYF. CDR3 DNA: TGTGCCAGCACGAGGGGAGGCTCTGGAAACACCATATATTTT.

This chain uses TRBV19 with TRBJ2-7; 10 bases fit TRBD2. The germline CDR1 and CDR2 sequences are LNHDA and SQIVND (reference sequence). The trim removed 3 bases at V and 2 bases at J, leaving 4 bases unmatched. There are 15 residues in the CDR3. This CDR3 reads CASSIRAGGTYEQYF. In nucleotides, the CDR3 is TGTGCCAGTAGTATCAGAGCGGGAGGGACCTACGAGCAGTACTTC.

The chain recombines TRBV7-2 with TRBJ2-7; 9 bases are shared with TRBD2. Germline V gives CDR1 SGHTA, CDR2 FQGNSA. The length of the CDR3 is 14 residues. Losses at the gene ends were 5 bases for V and 9 bases for J; bases not matched to a gene: 11. The CDR3, as DNA: TGTGCCAGCAGCCGGCTAGCGGGAATTCTCGGGCAGTACTTC. Translating gives CASSRLAGILGQYF. The full variable domain, rest sourced from reference TRBV7-2 and TRBJ2-7, is GAGVSQSPSNKVTEKGKDVELRCDPISGHTALYWYRQSLGQGLEFLIYFQGNSAPDKSGLPSDRFSAERTGGSVSTLTIQRTQQEDSAVYLCASSRLAGILGQYFGPGTRLTVT.

V gene TRBV2 combines with J gene TRBJ1-3; 8 nucleotides match TRBD1. CDR1 is SNHLY and CDR2 is FYNNEI in the germline V gene. V lost 7 bases, J lost 0 bases, and 2 bases stayed unmatched. The CDR3 has 14 amino acids. The CDR3 DNA sequence: TGTGCCAGCACAGGGGGCGGCTCTGGAAACACCATATATTTT. This translates into CASTGGGSGNTIYF.

The chain uses TRBV7-9 and TRBJ1-1; D unclear. Germline loops: CDR1 SEHNR, CDR2 FQNEAQ (reference sequence). This CDR3 has 15 residues. The V end was cut by 6 bases, the J end by 0 bases, with 14 bases between. The CDR3 DNA follows: TGTGCCAGCAGGCCCACCGGGAGGCTGAACACTGAAGCTTTCTTT. It translates to CASRPTGRLNTEAFF.

In DNA, the CDR3 is TGCGCCAGCAGCCCACAACCCCCATCCGGGGTCTCCAATCAGCCCCAGCATTTT. Residues: CASSPQPPSGVSNQPQHF. The chain carries TRBV5-1 and TRBJ1-5, with D unclear. The CDR3 spans 18 residues. The germline V gene encodes CDR1 SGHRS and CDR2 YFSETQ. Trimming removed 4 bases at V and 3 bases at J, with 23 bases between.

The CDR3 loop reads CASSYVRGPAEAFF. The CDR3 DNA is TGTGCCAGCAGTTACGTCAGGGGGCCCGCTGAAGCTTTCTTT. The gene calls are TRBV6-5 and TRBJ1-1; 8 bases are a match to TRBD1. V shed 2 bases and J 6 bases; nucleotides not matched to a gene: 5. The CDR3 is 14 residues long. From germline, CDR1 is MNHEY and CDR2 SVGAGI.